The following is a T cell receptor beta chain sequence with its context. The antigen is unknown. Germline assignment: CDR1 MNHEY and CDR2 SVGAGI. This CDR3 has 13 residues. V gave up 5 bases and J gave up 8 bases, with 15 bases separating them. The data are from a study of shared clonotypes between healthy human individuals. The method was immunoSEQ multiplex PCR; TCRdb's version includes in-frame clones alone and lacks a portion of them. The sample yields some 2,100,000 clones, approximately 96% seen once. Study-level findings and limits: Lower generation probabilities were found for non-shared clonotypes than for those shared by all four donors.

Sequenced: naive CD4+ T cells sorted from blood. Subset given: CD45RA+ positively selected. The chain joins TRBV6-5 to TRBJ1-2, with D perhaps matching TRBD1 (5 bases). The receptor comes from a man aged 18 to 29 in good health. The CDR3 sequence: CASSPTRGSGYTF. Written as DNA, the CDR3 is TGTGCCAGCAGTCCTACGCGGGGGAGCGGCTACACCTTC.